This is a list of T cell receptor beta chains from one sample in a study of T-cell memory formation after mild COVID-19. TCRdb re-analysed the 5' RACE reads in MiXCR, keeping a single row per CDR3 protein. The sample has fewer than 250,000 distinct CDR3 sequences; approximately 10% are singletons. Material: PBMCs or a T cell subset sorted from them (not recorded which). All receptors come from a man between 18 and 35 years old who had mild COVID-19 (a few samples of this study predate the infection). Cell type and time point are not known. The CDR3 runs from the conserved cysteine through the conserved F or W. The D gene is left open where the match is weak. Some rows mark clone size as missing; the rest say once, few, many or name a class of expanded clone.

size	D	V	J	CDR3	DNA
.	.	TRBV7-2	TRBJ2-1	CASSLAMVGGQFF	TGTGCCAGCAGCTTGGCTATGGTGGGAGGGCAGTTCTTC
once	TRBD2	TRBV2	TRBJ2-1	CASSVLADNEQFF	TGTGCCAGCAGTGTTCTAGCGGACAATGAGCAGTTCTTC
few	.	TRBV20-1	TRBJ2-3	CSARTQRSTDTQYF	TGCAGTGCTAGGACTCAGCGATCCACAGATACGCAGTATTTT
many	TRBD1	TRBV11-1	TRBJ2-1	CASSYFGTVYNEQFF	TGTGCCAGCAGCTATTTCGGGACAGTCTACAATGAGCAGTTCTTC
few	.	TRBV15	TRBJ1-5	CATSIELGNQPQHF	TGTGCCACCAGCATTGAGTTGGGTAATCAGCCCCAGCATTTT
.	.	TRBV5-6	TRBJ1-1	CASSSSGWGTEAFF	TGTGCCAGCAGCTCCTCAGGGTGGGGCACTGAAGCTTTCTTT
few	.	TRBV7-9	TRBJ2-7	CASSSRNLGKYF	TGTGCCAGCAGCTCCCGGAACCTAGGGAAGTACTTC
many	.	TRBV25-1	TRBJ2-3	CASSVGDTQYF	TGTGCCAGCAGTGTGGGGGATACGCAGTATTTT
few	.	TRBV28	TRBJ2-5	CASSFPALVTQYF	TGTGCCAGCAGTTTCCCTGCTCTTGTGACCCAGTACTTC
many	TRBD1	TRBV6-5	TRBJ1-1	CASRARTGGIFF	TGTGCCAGCAGGGCCAGGACAGGGGGCATATTCTTT
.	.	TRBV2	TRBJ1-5	CASRDMGQPQHF	TGTGCCAGTAGGGACATGGGTCAGCCCCAGCATTTT
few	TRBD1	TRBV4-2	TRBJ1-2	CASSHLSGGRNYGYTF	TGTGCCAGCAGCCACCTATCAGGGGGCAGAAACTATGGCTACACCTTC
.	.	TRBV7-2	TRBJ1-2	CASSSSGGNYGYTF	TGTGCCAGCAGCTCGAGTGGGGGGAACTATGGCTACACCTTC
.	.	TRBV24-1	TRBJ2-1	CATSDFTKGSEQFF	TGTGCCACCAGTGATTTCACGAAGGGTAGTGAGCAGTTCTTC
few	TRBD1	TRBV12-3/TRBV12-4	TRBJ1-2	CASSSDLRGGYTF	TGTGCCAGCAGTTCGGACCTCAGGGGGGGCTACACCTTC
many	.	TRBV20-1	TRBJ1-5	CSASQGQSGGNQPQHF	TGCAGTGCTAGCCAAGGACAGAGTGGTGGCAATCAGCCCCAGCATTTT
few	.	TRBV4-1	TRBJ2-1	CASSHAGAKQFF	TGCGCCAGCAGCCACGCCGGGGCAAAGCAGTTCTTC
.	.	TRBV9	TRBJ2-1	CASSPRVMYNEQFF	TGTGCCAGCAGCCCCCGGGTCATGTACAATGAGCAGTTCTTC
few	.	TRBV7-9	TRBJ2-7	CASSPQAGYEQYF	TGTGCCAGCAGCCCGCAGGCGGGGTACGAGCAGTACTTC
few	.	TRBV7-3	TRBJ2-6	CASSEGWAGANVLTF	TGTGCCAGCAGCGAGGGGTGGGCTGGGGCCAACGTCCTGACTTTC
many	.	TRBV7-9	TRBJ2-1	CASSSRGGASSVEQFF	TGTGCCAGCAGTTCGCGTGGCGGAGCGTCGAGCGTTGAGCAGTTCTTC
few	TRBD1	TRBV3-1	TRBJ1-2	CASSQGQGGYGYTF	TGTGCCAGCAGCCAAGGACAGGGTGGCTATGGCTACACCTTC
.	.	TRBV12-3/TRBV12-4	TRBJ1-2	CASSFAYGYTF	TGTGCCAGCAGTTTCGCCTATGGCTACACCTTC
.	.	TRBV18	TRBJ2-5	CASSPQSRGSRGRQYF	TGTGCCAGCTCACCCCAGTCCAGGGGCTCACGAGGGAGGCAGTACTTC
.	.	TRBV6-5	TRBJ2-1	CASSTRSMEQFF	TGTGCCAGCAGTACCCGAAGTATGGAGCAGTTCTTC
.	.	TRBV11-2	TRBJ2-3	CASSVGSFGTDTQYF	TGTGCCAGCAGCGTAGGGAGTTTCGGCACAGATACGCAGTATTTT
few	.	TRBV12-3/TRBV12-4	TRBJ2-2	CASSQDNANTGELFF	TGTGCCAGCAGCCAGGACAACGCGAACACCGGGGAGCTGTTTTTT
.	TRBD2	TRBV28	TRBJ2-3	CASAEIAGGTDTQYF	TGTGCCAGCGCAGAAATAGCGGGGGGCACAGATACGCAGTATTTT
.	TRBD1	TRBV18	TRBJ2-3	CASSPGQASWRGTQYF	TGTGCCAGCTCACCGGGACAGGCGAGTTGGAGAGGTACGCAGTATTTT
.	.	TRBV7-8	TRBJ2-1	CASSLDRINEQFF	TGTGCCAGCAGCTTAGACAGGATAAATGAGCAGTTCTTC
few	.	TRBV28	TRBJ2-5	CASSFSDQETQYF	TGTGCCAGCAGTTTCAGCGATCAAGAGACCCAGTACTTC
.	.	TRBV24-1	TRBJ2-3	CATSEGTLGTDTQYF	TGTGCCACCAGTGAAGGGACTCTAGGCACAGATACGCAGTATTTT
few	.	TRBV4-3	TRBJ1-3	CASSQDWVSVSGNTIYF	TGCGCCAGCAGCCAAGATTGGGTCAGTGTCTCTGGAAACACCATATATTTT
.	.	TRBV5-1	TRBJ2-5	CASSSDLDRKTQYF	TGCGCCAGCAGCTCCGACCTGGACAGAAAGACCCAGTACTTC
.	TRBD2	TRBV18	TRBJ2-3	CASSPAGDDTDTQYF	TGTGCCAGCTCACCGGCGGGGGATGACACAGATACGCAGTATTTT
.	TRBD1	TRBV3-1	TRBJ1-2	CASSLGQGALYGYTF	TGTGCCAGCAGCCTGGGACAGGGGGCCCTCTATGGCTACACCTTC
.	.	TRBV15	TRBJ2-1	CATSRVGGAGNEQFF	TGTGCCACCAGCAGAGTGGGGGGGGCCGGGAATGAGCAGTTCTTC
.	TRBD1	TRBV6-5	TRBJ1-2	CASSARGLLYGYTF	TGTGCCAGCAGTGCCAGGGGGTTGCTCTATGGCTACACCTTC
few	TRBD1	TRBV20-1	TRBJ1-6	CSARTGEVSPLHF	TGCAGTGCAAGGACAGGGGAGGTCTCACCCCTCCACTTT
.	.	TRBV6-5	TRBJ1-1	CASSYDSRNTEAFF	TGTGCCAGCAGTTACGATTCGAGAAACACTGAAGCTTTCTTT
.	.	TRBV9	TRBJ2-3	CASSSWTSPGADTQYF	TGTGCCAGCAGCTCCTGGACATCCCCGGGTGCAGATACGCAGTATTTT
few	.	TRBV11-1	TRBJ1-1	CASSSPQRNTEAFF	TGTGCCAGCAGCTCCCCGCAGCGGAACACTGAAGCTTTCTTT
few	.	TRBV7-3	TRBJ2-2	CASTAGPQNTGELFF	TGTGCCAGCACCGCGGGACCGCAGAACACCGGGGAGCTGTTTTTT
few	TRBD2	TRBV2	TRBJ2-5	CASKGSGGETQYF	TGTGCCAGCAAAGGTAGCGGGGGAGAGACCCAGTACTTC
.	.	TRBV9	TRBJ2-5	CASSVAPAEETQYF	TGTGCCAGCAGCGTAGCTCCGGCGGAAGAGACCCAGTACTTC
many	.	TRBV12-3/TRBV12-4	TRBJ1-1	CASSPLGGRNTEAFF	TGTGCCAGCAGTCCTCTGGGGGGCAGGAACACTGAAGCTTTCTTT
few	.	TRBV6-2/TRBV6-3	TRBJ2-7	CASRPDAREQYF	TGTGCCAGCAGACCAGACGCGCGGGAGCAGTACTTC
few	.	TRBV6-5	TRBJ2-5	CASRPMTAVETQYF	TGTGCCAGCAGACCTATGACAGCAGTAGAGACCCAGTACTTC
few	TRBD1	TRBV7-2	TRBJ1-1	CASSSTGAFF	TGTGCCAGCAGCTCGACAGGGGCATTCTTT
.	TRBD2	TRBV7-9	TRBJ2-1	CASQGGLASDEQFF	TGTGCCAGCCAAGGGGGACTAGCGAGCGATGAGCAGTTCTTC
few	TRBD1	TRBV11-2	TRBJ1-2	CASARGLEADGYTF	TGTGCCAGCGCCAGGGGGCTCGAGGCCGATGGCTACACCTTC
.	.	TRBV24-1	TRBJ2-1	CATSDSGYNEQFF	TGTGCCACCAGTGACTCTGGCTACAATGAGCAGTTCTTC
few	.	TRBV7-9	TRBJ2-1	CASSPLRDAGDNEQFF	TGTGCCAGCAGCCCTCTCCGGGACGCTGGGGACAATGAGCAGTTCTTC
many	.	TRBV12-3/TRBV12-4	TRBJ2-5	CASTLRMRETQYF	TGTGCCAGCACCCTACGGATGAGGGAGACCCAGTACTTC
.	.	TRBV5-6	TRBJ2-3	CASTVKGLSSTHTQYF	TGTGCCAGCACTGTAAAGGGGTTATCTAGCACACATACGCAGTATTTT
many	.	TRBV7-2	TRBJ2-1	CASSLNAANSQFF	TGTGCCAGCAGCTTAAATGCGGCCAATTCCCAGTTCTTC
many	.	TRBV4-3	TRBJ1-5	CASSQGLSNQPQHF	TGCGCCAGCAGCCAAGGCCTCTCAAATCAGCCCCAGCATTTT
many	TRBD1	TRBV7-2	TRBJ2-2	CASSYTFLRTGSTGELFF	TGTGCCAGCAGTTACACTTTCCTTCGGACAGGTAGCACCGGGGAGCTGTTTTTT